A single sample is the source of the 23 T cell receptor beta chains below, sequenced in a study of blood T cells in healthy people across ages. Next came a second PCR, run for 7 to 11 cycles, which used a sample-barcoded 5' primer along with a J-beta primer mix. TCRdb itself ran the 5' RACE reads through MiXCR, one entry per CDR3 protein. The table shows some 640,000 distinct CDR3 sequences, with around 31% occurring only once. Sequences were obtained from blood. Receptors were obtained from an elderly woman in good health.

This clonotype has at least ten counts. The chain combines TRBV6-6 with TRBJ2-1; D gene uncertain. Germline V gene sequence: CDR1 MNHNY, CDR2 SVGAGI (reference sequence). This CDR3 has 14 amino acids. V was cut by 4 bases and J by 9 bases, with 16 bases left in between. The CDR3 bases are TGTGCCAGCAGTTCCCTTCCCCCTTTGAGTGAGCAGTTCTTC. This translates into CASSSLPPLSEQFF.

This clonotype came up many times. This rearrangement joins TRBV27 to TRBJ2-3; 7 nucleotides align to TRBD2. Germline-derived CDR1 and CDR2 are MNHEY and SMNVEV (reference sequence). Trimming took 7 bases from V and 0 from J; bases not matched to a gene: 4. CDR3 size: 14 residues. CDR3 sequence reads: CASKREASTDTQYF. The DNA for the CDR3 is TGTGCCAGCAAGCGGGAAGCTAGCACAGATACGCAGTATTTT.

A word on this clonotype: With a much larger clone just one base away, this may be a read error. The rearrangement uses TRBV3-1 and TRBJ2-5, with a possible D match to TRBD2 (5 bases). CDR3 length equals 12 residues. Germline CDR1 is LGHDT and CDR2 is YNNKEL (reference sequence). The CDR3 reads CTSSQGLIKQYF. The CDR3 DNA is TGTACCAGCAGCCAAGGACTGATAAAGCAGTACTTC.

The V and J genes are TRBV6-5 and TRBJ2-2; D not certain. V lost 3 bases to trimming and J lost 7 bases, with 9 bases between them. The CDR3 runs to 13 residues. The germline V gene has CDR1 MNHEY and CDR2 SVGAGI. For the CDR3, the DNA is TGTGCCAGCAGTTATACTGATGGCGGGGAGCTGTTTTTT. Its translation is CASSYTDGGELFF.

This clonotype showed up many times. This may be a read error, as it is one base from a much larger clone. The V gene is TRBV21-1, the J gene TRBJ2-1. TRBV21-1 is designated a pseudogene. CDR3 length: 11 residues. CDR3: CASNSYNEQFF. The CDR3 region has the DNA TGTGCCAGCAATTCCTACAATGAGCAGTTCTTC.

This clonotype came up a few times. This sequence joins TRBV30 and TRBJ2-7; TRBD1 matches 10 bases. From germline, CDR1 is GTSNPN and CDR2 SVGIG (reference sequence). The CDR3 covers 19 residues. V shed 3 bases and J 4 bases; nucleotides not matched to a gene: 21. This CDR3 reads CAWSSWGFDRGPVSYEQYF. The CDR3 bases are TGTGCCTGGAGCTCATGGGGGTTCGACAGGGGGCCGGTCTCGTACGAGCAGTACTTC.

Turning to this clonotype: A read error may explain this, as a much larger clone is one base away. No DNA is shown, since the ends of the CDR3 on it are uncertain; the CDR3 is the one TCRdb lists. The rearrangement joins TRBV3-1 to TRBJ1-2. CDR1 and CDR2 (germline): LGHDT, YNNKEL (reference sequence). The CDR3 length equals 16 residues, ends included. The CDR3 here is CASSPWGTGANYGCTF.

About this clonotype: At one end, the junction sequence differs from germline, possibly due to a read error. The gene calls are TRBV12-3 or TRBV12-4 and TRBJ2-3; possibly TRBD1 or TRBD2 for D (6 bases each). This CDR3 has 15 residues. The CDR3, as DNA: TGTGCCAGCAGACAAAGGGGGGCCAACGCAGATGCGCAGTATTTT. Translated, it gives CASRQRGANADAQYF.

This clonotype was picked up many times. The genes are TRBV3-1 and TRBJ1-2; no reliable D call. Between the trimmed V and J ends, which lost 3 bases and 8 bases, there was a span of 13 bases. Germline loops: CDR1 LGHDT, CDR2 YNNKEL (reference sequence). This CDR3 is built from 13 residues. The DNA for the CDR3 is TGTGCCAGCAGCCATCAACGGGGAGGGGGCTACACCTTC. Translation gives CASSHQRGGGYTF.

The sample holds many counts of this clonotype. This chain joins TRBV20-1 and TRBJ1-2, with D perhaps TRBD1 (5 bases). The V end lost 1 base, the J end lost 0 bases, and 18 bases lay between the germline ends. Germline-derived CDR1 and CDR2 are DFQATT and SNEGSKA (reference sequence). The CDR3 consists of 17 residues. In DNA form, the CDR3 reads TGCAGTGCTAGAGCCCATGGGGCAGGGCTCACTAACTATGGCTACACCTTC. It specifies CSARAHGAGLTNYGYTF.

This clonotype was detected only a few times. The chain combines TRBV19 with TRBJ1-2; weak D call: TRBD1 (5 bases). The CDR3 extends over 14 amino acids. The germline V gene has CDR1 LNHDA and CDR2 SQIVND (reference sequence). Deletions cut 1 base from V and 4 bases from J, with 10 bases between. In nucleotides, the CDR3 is TGTGCCAGTAGTATAGCCGGGGCCGCCTATGGCTACACCTTC. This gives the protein CASSIAGAAYGYTF.

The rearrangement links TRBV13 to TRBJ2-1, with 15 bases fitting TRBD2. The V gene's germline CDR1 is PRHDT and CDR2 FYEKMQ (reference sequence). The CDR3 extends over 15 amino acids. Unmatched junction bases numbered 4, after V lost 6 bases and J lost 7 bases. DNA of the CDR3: TGTGCCAGCAGTTGGACTAGCGGGGGGGGTAATGAGCAGTTCTTC. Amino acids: CASSWTSGGGNEQFF.

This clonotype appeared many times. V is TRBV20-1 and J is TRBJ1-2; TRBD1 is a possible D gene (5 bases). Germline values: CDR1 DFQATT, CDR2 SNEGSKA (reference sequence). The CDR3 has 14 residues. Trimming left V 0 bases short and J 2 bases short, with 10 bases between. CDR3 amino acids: CSARDGGGNYGYTF. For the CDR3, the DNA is TGCAGTGCTAGAGATGGCGGGGGAAACTATGGCTACACCTTC.

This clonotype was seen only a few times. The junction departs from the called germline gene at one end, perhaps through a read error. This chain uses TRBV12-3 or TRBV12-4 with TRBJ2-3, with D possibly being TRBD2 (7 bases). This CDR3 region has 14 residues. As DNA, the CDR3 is TGTGCCAGCAGGCCTCGGGGGGCCACAGATGCGCAGTATTTT. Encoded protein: CASRPRGATDAQYF.

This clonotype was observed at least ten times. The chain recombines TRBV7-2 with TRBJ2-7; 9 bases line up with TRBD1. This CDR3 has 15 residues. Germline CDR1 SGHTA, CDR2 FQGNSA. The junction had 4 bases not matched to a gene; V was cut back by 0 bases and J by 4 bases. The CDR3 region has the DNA TGTGCCAGCAGCTTAGCAGGGACAGGGAGGTACGAGCAGTACTTC. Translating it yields CASSLAGTGRYEQYF.

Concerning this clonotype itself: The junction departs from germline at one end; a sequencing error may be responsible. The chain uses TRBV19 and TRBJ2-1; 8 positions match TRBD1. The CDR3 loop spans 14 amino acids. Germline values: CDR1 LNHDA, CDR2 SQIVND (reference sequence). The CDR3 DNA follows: TGTGCCACCAGGGGGGACAGGTGGAGGAATGAGCGGTTCTTC. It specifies CATRGDRWRNERFF. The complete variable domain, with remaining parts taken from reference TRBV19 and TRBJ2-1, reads DGGITQSPKYLFRKEGQNVTLSCEQNLNHDAMYWYRQDPGQGLRLIYYSQIVNDFQKGDIAEGYSVSREKKESFPLTVTSAQKNPTAFYLCATRGDRWRNERFFGPGTRLTVL.

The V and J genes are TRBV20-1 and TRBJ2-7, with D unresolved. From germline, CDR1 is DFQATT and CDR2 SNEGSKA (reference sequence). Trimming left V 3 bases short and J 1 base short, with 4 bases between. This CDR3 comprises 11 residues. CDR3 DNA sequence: TGCAGTGCTAGGAAGTCCTACGAGCAGTACTTC. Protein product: CSARKSYEQYF.

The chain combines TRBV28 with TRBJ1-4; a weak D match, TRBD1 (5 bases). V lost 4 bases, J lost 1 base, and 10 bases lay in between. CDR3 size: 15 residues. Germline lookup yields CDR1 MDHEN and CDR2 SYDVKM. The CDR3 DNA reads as TGTGCCAGCAGTTCTAGGGGTGTAACTAATGAAAAACTGTTTTTT. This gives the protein CASSSRGVTNEKLFF.

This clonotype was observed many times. The CDR3 coding sequence is TGTGCCAGCAGCCGGCGACTAGGCACAGATACGCAGTATTTT. Amino acid sequence: CASSRRLGTDTQYF. The chain employs TRBV7-2 and TRBJ2-3, with a weak D call TRBD2 (6 bases). This CDR3 has 14 residues. CDR1 and CDR2 (germline): SGHTA, FQGNSA. V lost 5 bases and J 1 base, leaving 10 bases between the germline ends.

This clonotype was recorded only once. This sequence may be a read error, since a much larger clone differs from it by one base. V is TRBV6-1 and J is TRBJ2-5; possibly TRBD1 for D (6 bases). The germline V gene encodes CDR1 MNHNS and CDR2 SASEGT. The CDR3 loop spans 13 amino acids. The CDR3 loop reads CAGSKQGNNEQYF. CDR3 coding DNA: TGTGCCGGCAGTAAACAGGGTAACAATGAGCAGTACTTC.

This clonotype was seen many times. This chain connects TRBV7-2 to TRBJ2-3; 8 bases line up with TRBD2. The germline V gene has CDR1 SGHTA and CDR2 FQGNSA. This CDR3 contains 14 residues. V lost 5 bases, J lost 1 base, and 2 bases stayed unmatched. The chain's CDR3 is CASSAGGGTDTQYF. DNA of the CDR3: TGTGCCAGCAGCGCCGGGGGGGGCACAGATACGCAGTATTTT.

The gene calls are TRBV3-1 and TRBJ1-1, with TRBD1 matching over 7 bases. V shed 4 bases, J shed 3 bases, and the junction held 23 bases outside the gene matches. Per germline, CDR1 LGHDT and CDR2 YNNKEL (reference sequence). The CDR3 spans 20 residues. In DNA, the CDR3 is TGTGCCAGCAGCCGCCAACGAGTCTACAGGGGCCATGAACGGGACACTGAAGCTTTCTTT. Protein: CASSRQRVYRGHERDTEAFF.

The CDR3 protein is CASSPLRAPTDTQYF. The CDR3 nucleotides are TGTGCCAGCAGCCCTTTACGGGCTCCCACAGATACGCAGTATTTT. The chain carries TRBV7-2 and TRBJ2-3; no reliable D call. The CDR3 is 15 residues long. V gave up 5 bases and J gave up 2 bases, with 14 bases separating them. Germline-derived CDR1 and CDR2 are SGHTA and FQGNSA.